Listed below are T cell receptor beta chains from one sample, sequenced in a study of blood T cell repertoires in COVID-19. The assay was immunoSEQ multiplex PCR, and TCRdb's table has in-frame clones only and misses some. Of 390,000 or so clones in the sample, approximately 87% were seen once. The sequencing input was PBMCs or T cells enriched from blood (not recorded which). All receptors derive from a woman in her fifties or sixties who had recovered from COVID-19. The CDR3 runs from the conserved cysteine through the conserved F or W. Fields, in order: V gene, J gene, D gene, clone size, CDR3 DNA, CDR3 protein. A D gene is named only where the DNA matches it firmly. Size is omitted from some rows. Given values are once, few, many or a class for expanded clones.

V gene: TRBV27; J gene: TRBJ1-1; D gene: NA; clone size: NA; CDR3 DNA: TGTGCCAGCAGTTACTACCCCGTCGTGGAGGGCAACACTGAAGCTTTCTTT; CDR3 protein: CASSYYPVVEGNTEAFF
V gene: TRBV28; J gene: TRBJ2-7; D gene: TRBD2; clone size: NA; CDR3 DNA: TGTGCCAGCATGGGAGAGCGCGGGGGGACCTGGATAACCTACGAGCAGTACTTC; CDR3 protein: CASMGERGGTWITYEQYF
V gene: TRBV6-2/TRBV6-3; J gene: TRBJ2-7; D gene: NA; clone size: once; CDR3 DNA: TGTGCCAGCAGTTACGGGGGAGCCTCACAGGGTTACGAGCAGTACTTC; CDR3 protein: CASSYGGASQGYEQYF
V gene: TRBV27; J gene: TRBJ2-7; D gene: NA; clone size: NA; CDR3 DNA: TGTGCCAGCAGCCTGGGGGGGCCTTCCTACGAGCAGTACTTC; CDR3 protein: CASSLGGPSYEQYF
V gene: TRBV18; J gene: TRBJ1-3; D gene: TRBD1; clone size: NA; CDR3 DNA: TGTGCCAGCTCACCCCAAGACAGGGGTCTTTCTGGAAACACCATATATTTT; CDR3 protein: CASSPQDRGLSGNTIYF
V gene: TRBV29-1; J gene: TRBJ2-7; D gene: TRBD1; clone size: NA; CDR3 DNA: TGCAGCGTCTACAGGGGCAGCTCCTACGAGCAGTACTTC; CDR3 protein: CSVYRGSSYEQYF
V gene: TRBV10-3; J gene: TRBJ2-7; D gene: TRBD1; clone size: NA; CDR3 DNA: TGTGCCATCAGTGACAACAGGGGAAAGAGCTCCCTCGAGCAGTACTTC; CDR3 protein: CAISDNRGKSSLEQYF
V gene: TRBV6-6; J gene: TRBJ2-3; D gene: NA; clone size: NA; CDR3 DNA: TGTGCCAGCGCAGTGGGACTCCCGCGGTATTTT; CDR3 protein: CASAVGLPRYF
V gene: TRBV30; J gene: TRBJ1-2; D gene: NA; clone size: NA; CDR3 DNA: TGTGCCTGGAGTGTTGCTGGGGGGAAGGACTATGGCTACACCTTC; CDR3 protein: CAWSVAGGKDYGYTF
V gene: TRBV4-2; J gene: TRBJ2-5; D gene: NA; clone size: NA; CDR3 DNA: TGTGCCAGCAGCCAAGATTCTGGAGGGGAAGAGACCCAGTACTTC; CDR3 protein: CASSQDSGGEETQYF
V gene: TRBV30; J gene: TRBJ1-2; D gene: NA; clone size: NA; CDR3 DNA: TGTGCCTGGAGTGTCCGGGGAGCTAACTATGGCTACACCTTC; CDR3 protein: CAWSVRGANYGYTF
V gene: TRBV30; J gene: TRBJ1-4; D gene: NA; clone size: NA; CDR3 DNA: TGTGCCTGGAGGGTCCGGGGAGCAACTAATGAAAAACTGTTTTTT; CDR3 protein: CAWRVRGATNEKLFF
V gene: TRBV7-6; J gene: TRBJ2-5; D gene: TRBD1; clone size: NA; CDR3 DNA: TGTGCCAGCAGCTCGAGTAGACAGGGCGCGGAGACCCAGTACTTC; CDR3 protein: CASSSSRQGAETQYF
V gene: TRBV7-9; J gene: TRBJ1-1; D gene: NA; clone size: once; CDR3 DNA: TGTGCCAGCAGCGAGGTCGGCACTGAAGCTTTCTTT; CDR3 protein: CASSEVGTEAFF
V gene: TRBV27; J gene: TRBJ2-1; D gene: TRBD2; clone size: NA; CDR3 DNA: TGTGCCAGCAGTTTCTCGGGGGGTTCCTACAATGAGCAGTTCTTC; CDR3 protein: CASSFSGGSYNEQFF
V gene: TRBV6-1; J gene: TRBJ1-2; D gene: TRBD1; clone size: NA; CDR3 DNA: TGTGCCAGCAGTGAACAGGACAGGGGCTATGGCTACACCTTC; CDR3 protein: CASSEQDRGYGYTF
V gene: TRBV30; J gene: TRBJ1-2; D gene: NA; clone size: NA; CDR3 DNA: TGTGCCTGGAGTGTCGCAGAGGGAAACTATGGCTACACCTTC; CDR3 protein: CAWSVAEGNYGYTF
V gene: TRBV5-3; J gene: TRBJ2-7; D gene: TRBD1; clone size: NA; CDR3 DNA: TGTGCCAGAAGCCACCCGGGACAGGGGACCTACGAGCAGTACTTC; CDR3 protein: CARSHPGQGTYEQYF
V gene: TRBV7-2; J gene: TRBJ1-4; D gene: NA; clone size: once; CDR3 DNA: TGTGCCAGCAGCCGGAGTCACTTAGGTGAAAAACTGTTTTTT; CDR3 protein: CASSRSHLGEKLFF
V gene: TRBV30; J gene: TRBJ2-7; D gene: TRBD1; clone size: NA; CDR3 DNA: TGTGCCTGGAGCGTAACGGGACAGGGAAAAACCCTCTCCTACGAGCAGTACTTC; CDR3 protein: CAWSVTGQGKTLSYEQYF
V gene: TRBV5-5; J gene: TRBJ1-2; D gene: NA; clone size: NA; CDR3 DNA: TGTGCCAGCAGCTTGGAGGACAGCCCCTATGGCTACACCTTC; CDR3 protein: CASSLEDSPYGYTF
V gene: TRBV6-5; J gene: TRBJ1-2; D gene: NA; clone size: NA; CDR3 DNA: TGTGCCAGCAGTAATCCCGACAGTGGCTATGGCTACACCTTC; CDR3 protein: CASSNPDSGYGYTF
V gene: TRBV6-5; J gene: TRBJ1-2; D gene: TRBD1; clone size: once; CDR3 DNA: TGTGCCAGCAGTTCCGGACAGGGCAACTATGGCTACACCTTC; CDR3 protein: CASSSGQGNYGYTF
V gene: TRBV3-1/TRBV3-2; J gene: TRBJ2-5; D gene: TRBD1; clone size: NA; CDR3 DNA: TGTGCCAGCAGTGTCCCGGGACAGGAAGAGACCCAGTACTTC; CDR3 protein: CASSVPGQEETQYF
V gene: TRBV29-1; J gene: TRBJ2-5; D gene: TRBD1; clone size: NA; CDR3 DNA: TGCAGCGTTCCGGGACAGAGAATAGAGACCCAGTACTTC; CDR3 protein: CSVPGQRIETQYF
V gene: TRBV27; J gene: TRBJ2-7; D gene: NA; clone size: NA; CDR3 DNA: TGTGCCAGCAGCCTGGGCGTAGGGGTTTTCTACGAGCAGTACTTC; CDR3 protein: CASSLGVGVFYEQYF
V gene: TRBV5-5; J gene: TRBJ1-2; D gene: TRBD1; clone size: NA; CDR3 DNA: TGTGCCAGCAGCTTGGACGGACAGGGTTTTGATGGCTACACCTTC; CDR3 protein: CASSLDGQGFDGYTF
V gene: TRBV9; J gene: TRBJ1-2; D gene: TRBD1; clone size: NA; CDR3 DNA: TGTGCCAGCAGCGTAGATAAGGGGACAGCGGCGGGCTACACCTTC; CDR3 protein: CASSVDKGTAAGYTF
V gene: TRBV24-1; J gene: TRBJ1-2; D gene: NA; clone size: NA; CDR3 DNA: TGTGCCACCAGTGATTTGTACCGCCGTGGATACAGGCCAGTCTATGGCTACACCTTC; CDR3 protein: CATSDLYRRGYRPVYGYTF
V gene: TRBV5-1; J gene: TRBJ1-6; D gene: NA; clone size: NA; CDR3 DNA: TGCGCCAGCAGCTTGGGACAGACCTATAATTCACCCCTCCACTTT; CDR3 protein: CASSLGQTYNSPLHF
V gene: TRBV2; J gene: TRBJ1-4; D gene: TRBD1; clone size: few; CDR3 DNA: TGTGCCAGCAGAGGACAGGGTGATCCATATGAAAAACTGTTTTTT; CDR3 protein: CASRGQGDPYEKLFF
V gene: TRBV6-5; J gene: TRBJ2-1; D gene: TRBD2; clone size: NA; CDR3 DNA: TGTGCCAGCAGAGAGCTAGCGGGGATAGGCGAGCAGTTCTTC; CDR3 protein: CASRELAGIGEQFF
V gene: TRBV7-9; J gene: TRBJ2-5; D gene: NA; clone size: NA; CDR3 DNA: TGTGCCAGCGAGAGGGGGCAAGAGACCCAGTACTTC; CDR3 protein: CASERGQETQYF
V gene: TRBV6-1; J gene: TRBJ1-1; D gene: TRBD1; clone size: few; CDR3 DNA: TGTGCCAGCAGTGAGATCGACAGGGCTGAAGCTTTCTTT; CDR3 protein: CASSEIDRAEAFF
V gene: TRBV7-9; J gene: TRBJ2-1; D gene: NA; clone size: once; CDR3 DNA: TGTGCCAGCAGGATGGAGGGAGCGGCCAATGAGCAGTTCTTC; CDR3 protein: CASRMEGAANEQFF
V gene: TRBV18; J gene: TRBJ1-2; D gene: NA; clone size: NA; CDR3 DNA: TGTGCCAGCTCACAATCTTCGACAGCACACTATGGCTACACCTTC; CDR3 protein: CASSQSSTAHYGYTF
V gene: TRBV7-9; J gene: TRBJ1-1; D gene: NA; clone size: NA; CDR3 DNA: TGTGCCAGCAGCTTAGGATCAGGGACTGAAGCTTTCTTT; CDR3 protein: CASSLGSGTEAFF
V gene: TRBV21-1; J gene: TRBJ1-2; D gene: NA; clone size: NA; CDR3 DNA: TGTGCCAGCCGGCCGTCAGACGGGACAGGGTATGGCTACACCTTC; CDR3 protein: CASRPSDGTGYGYTF
V gene: TRBV4-3; J gene: TRBJ1-6; D gene: TRBD1; clone size: NA; CDR3 DNA: TGCGCCAGCAGCCAGGACAGGGCCAATTCACCCCTCCACTTT; CDR3 protein: CASSQDRANSPLHF
V gene: TRBV4-1; J gene: TRBJ2-2; D gene: NA; clone size: NA; CDR3 DNA: TGCGCCAGCAGCCAAGATCGCGGCCGCACCGGGGAGCTGTTTTTT; CDR3 protein: CASSQDRGRTGELFF
V gene: TRBV12-3/TRBV12-4; J gene: TRBJ1-2; D gene: TRBD1; clone size: NA; CDR3 DNA: TGTGCCAGCAGTTCAGGACAGGGACATGGCTACACCTTC; CDR3 protein: CASSSGQGHGYTF